This T cell receptor (beta chain) emerged from a study of T cells in Graves' hyperthyroidism and ophthalmopathy. V lost 8 bases to trimming and J lost 4 bases; unmatched junction nucleotides: 16. This CDR3 spans 17 amino acids. Germline V gene lookup returns CDR1 ENHRY and CDR2 SYGVKD. RNA transcripts gave rise to amplified TCR beta CDR3 regions. Using the HTBI primer set, a first-round RT-PCR was run on the TCR CDR3. TCRdb passed the multiplex PCR reads through MiXCR, listing each CDR3 protein once. The sample yields 350,000 to 400,000 distinct CDR3 sequences, more than 13% seen once. This clonotype was seen only a few times.

The origin of this receptor is a woman aged 30 to 39 with Graves' hyperthyroidism. Sequenced sample: blood. The rearrangement uses TRBV10-3 and TRBJ2-3; 9 bases align to TRBD2. CDR3 coding DNA: TGTGCCATCGTGAGCACGTTTGCGGGAGGGCCCCCAGATACGCAGTATTTT. This translates into CAIVSTFAGGPPDTQYF.